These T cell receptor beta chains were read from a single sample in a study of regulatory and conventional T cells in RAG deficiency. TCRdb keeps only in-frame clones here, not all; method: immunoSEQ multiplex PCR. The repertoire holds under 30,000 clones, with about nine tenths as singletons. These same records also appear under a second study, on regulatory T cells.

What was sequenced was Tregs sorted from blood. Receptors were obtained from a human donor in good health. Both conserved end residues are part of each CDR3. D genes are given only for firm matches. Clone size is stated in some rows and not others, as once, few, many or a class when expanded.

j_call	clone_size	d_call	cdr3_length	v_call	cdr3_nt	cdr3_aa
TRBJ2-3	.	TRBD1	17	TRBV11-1	TGTGCCAGCAGCTTAGCGGAGGGACAGGGCGTCACAGATACGCAGTATTTT	CASSLAEGQGVTDTQYF
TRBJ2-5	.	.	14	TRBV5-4	TGTGCCAGCAGCTTGGGAGACATACAAGAGACCCAGTACTTC	CASSLGDIQETQYF
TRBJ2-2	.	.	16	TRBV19	TGTGCCAGTAGCGCAGGGAGAACTCGAAGCACCGGGGAGCTGTTTTTT	CASSAGRTRSTGELFF
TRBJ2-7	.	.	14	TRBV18	TGTGCCAGCTCACCGCGGGACGGTCGCTACGAGCAGTACTTC	CASSPRDGRYEQYF
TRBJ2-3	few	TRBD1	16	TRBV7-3	TGTGCCAGCAGCTTAATTGGACAGGGGGCCACGGATACGCAGTATTTT	CASSLIGQGATDTQYF
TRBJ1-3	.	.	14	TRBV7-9	TGTGCCAGCAGCCCGCCGCTTAGAGGGAACACCATATATTTT	CASSPPLRGNTIYF
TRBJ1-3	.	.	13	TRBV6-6	TGTGCCAGCAGTCTCAGGGGCGGAAACACCATATATTTT	CASSLRGGNTIYF
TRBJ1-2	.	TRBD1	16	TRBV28	TGTGCCAGCAGTTTATCACTGGGACAGGGCAGCTATGGCTACACCTTC	CASSLSLGQGSYGYTF
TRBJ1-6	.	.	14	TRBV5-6	TGTGCCAGCAGCTTGTCCCTTTATAATTCACCCCTCCACTTT	CASSLSLYNSPLHF
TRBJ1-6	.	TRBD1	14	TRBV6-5	TGTGCCAGCAGTCGGCAGGGGGCATATTCACCCCTCCACTTT	CASSRQGAYSPLHF
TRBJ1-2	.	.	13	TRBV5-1	TGCGCCAGCAGCTTGAAACTTAACTATGGCTACACCTTC	CASSLKLNYGYTF
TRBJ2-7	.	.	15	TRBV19	TGTGCCAGTAGTATAGCTGCAGGGGTGCTCTACGAGCAGTACTTC	CASSIAAGVLYEQYF
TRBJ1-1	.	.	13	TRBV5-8	TGTGCCAGCAGCCCAGGGGACTACACTGAAGCTTTCTTT	CASSPGDYTEAFF
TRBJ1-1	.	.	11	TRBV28	TGTGCCAGCAGTTTATTAAGGGCAGCTTTCTTT	CASSLLRAAFF
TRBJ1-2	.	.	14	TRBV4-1	TGCGCCAGCAGCCAAGACCGATACTATTATGGCTACACCTTC	CASSQDRYYYGYTF
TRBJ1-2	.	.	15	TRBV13	TGTGCCAGCAGCACCACAGCGACAGGAATCTATGGCTACACCTTC	CASSTTATGIYGYTF
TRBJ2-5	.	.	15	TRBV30	TGTGCCTGGGGGCGGGGGCGCGTGGTGGAGGAGACCCAGTACTTC	CAWGRGRVVEETQYF
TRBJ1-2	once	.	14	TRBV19	TGTGCCAGTAGTATAGATCCCCATGGCAGGGGATGCACCTTC	CASSIDPHGRGCTF
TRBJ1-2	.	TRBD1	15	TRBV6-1	TGTGCCAGCAGTGAAACCCTGACAGGGCCCCATGGCTACACCTTC	CASSETLTGPHGYTF
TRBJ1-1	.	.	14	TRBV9	TGTGCCAGCAGCCCCCACGTAAAGGTGGCTGAAGCTTTCTTT	CASSPHVKVAEAFF
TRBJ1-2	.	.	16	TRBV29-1	TGCAGCGTTGTCGTAATGACGCCCCTAGCTAACTATGGCTACACCTTC	CSVVVMTPLANYGYTF
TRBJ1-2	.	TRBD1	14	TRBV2	TGTGCCAGCAGTGACCGGACAGGGTGGATTGGCTACACCTTC	CASSDRTGWIGYTF
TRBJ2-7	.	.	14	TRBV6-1	TGTGCCAGCAGCCCAGTGGACCGGCCATACGAGCAGTACTTC	CASSPVDRPYEQYF
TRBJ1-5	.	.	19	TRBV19	TGTGCCAGTAGTCCCGAATACAAAACAGGGTGGGGGTTCAATCAGCCCCAGCATTTT	CASSPEYKTGWGFNQPQHF
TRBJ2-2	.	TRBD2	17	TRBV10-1	TGCGCCAGCAGTGCCTCGTCAGCGGGGGGGAACACCGGGGAGCTGTTTTTT	CASSASSAGGNTGELFF
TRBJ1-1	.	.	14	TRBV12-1	TGTGCCAGCAGCCAGAAGCCACCGAACACTGAAGCTTTCTTT	CASSQKPPNTEAFF
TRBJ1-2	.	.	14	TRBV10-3	TGTGCCATCAGTGACCCGGGGGGCAACTATGGCTACACCTTC	CAISDPGGNYGYTF
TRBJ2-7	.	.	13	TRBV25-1	TGTGCCAGTCAGGAGGAACCTGGGTCCGAGCAGTACTTC	CASQEEPGSEQYF
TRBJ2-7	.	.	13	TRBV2	TGTGCCAGCAGTGTGGATTGGGCCGTCGAGCAGTACTTC	CASSVDWAVEQYF
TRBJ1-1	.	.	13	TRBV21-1	TGTGCCAGCAGCGGTCGTCCAACCACTGAAGCTTTCTTT	CASSGRPTTEAFF
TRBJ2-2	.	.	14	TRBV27	TGTGCCAGCAGTTTTAGCGGTAGGGACGGGGAGCTGTTTTTT	CASSFSGRDGELFF
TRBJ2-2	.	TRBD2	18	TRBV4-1	TGCGCCAGCAGCCAGAACCCGGGACTAGCTATAAACACCGGGGAGCTGTTTTTT	CASSQNPGLAINTGELFF
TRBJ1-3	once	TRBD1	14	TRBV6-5	TGTGCCAGCAGTGACCGGGACAGGCGTAACACCATATATTTT	CASSDRDRRNTIYF
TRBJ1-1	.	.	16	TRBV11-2	TGTGCCAGCAGCTTAGCGCGGGGAGGGAATACTTCTGAAGCTTTCTTT	CASSLARGGNTSEAFF
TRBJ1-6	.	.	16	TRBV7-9	TGTGCCAGCAGCTCCCCGGGGGGGGCGAGTTTGCCACCCCTCCACTTT	CASSSPGGASLPPLHF
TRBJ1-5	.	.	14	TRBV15	TGTGCCACCAGCAGAGTAAGGGATGTGCAGCCCCAGCATTTT	CATSRVRDVQPQHF
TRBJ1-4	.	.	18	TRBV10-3	TGTGCCATCAGACCCCCATTAATCCAAAAGGACACTAATGAAAAACTGTTTTTT	CAIRPPLIQKDTNEKLFF
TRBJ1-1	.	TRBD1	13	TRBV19	TGTGCCAGTAGTATTGGACAGGGTTATAGAGCTTTCTTT	CASSIGQGYRAFF
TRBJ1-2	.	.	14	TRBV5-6	TGTGCCAGCAGCTTGAGGGGTCCTAACTATGGCTACACCTTC	CASSLRGPNYGYTF
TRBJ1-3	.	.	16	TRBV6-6	TGTGCCAGCAGCCAGACCCCAGGGTCTTCTGGAAACACCATATATTTT	CASSQTPGSSGNTIYF
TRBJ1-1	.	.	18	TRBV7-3	TGTGCCAGCAGCCCGGCGGGGCTTGTCCCTGTCCTGAACACTGAAGCTTTCTTT	CASSPAGLVPVLNTEAFF
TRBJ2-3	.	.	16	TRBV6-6	TGTGCCAGCAGCAGCGGGAGACAGGGGGTCGTCGATACGCAGTATTTT	CASSSGRQGVVDTQYF
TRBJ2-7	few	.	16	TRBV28	TGTGCCAGCAGTGCCGATAAGTGGGGAAAAAACTACGAGCAGTACTTC	CASSADKWGKNYEQYF
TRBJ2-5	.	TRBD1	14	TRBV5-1	TGCGCCAGCAGCAGGGGGACAGGGGAAGAGACCCAGTACTTC	CASSRGTGEETQYF
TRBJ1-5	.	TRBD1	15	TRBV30	TGTGCCTGGAGTCAAGGGGGCGCGACAAATCAGCCCCAGCATTTT	CAWSQGGATNQPQHF
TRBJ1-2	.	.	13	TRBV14	TGTGCCAGCAGCCAAGGTTCCGTCTATGGCTACACCTTC	CASSQGSVYGYTF
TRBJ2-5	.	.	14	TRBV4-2	TGTGCCAGCAGCCAAGGACCCAGTTTAAAGACCCAGTACTTC	CASSQGPSLKTQYF
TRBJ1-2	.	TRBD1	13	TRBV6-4	TGTGCCAGCAGTGAATGGGCAGGGGGAGGCTACACCTTC	CASSEWAGGGYTF
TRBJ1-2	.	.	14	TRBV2	TGTGCCAGCAGTGAAACCGAGAGCGACTATGGCTACACCTTC	CASSETESDYGYTF
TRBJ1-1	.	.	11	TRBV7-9	TGTGCCAGTCGACACGGGAGGGAAGCTTTCTTT	CASRHGREAFF